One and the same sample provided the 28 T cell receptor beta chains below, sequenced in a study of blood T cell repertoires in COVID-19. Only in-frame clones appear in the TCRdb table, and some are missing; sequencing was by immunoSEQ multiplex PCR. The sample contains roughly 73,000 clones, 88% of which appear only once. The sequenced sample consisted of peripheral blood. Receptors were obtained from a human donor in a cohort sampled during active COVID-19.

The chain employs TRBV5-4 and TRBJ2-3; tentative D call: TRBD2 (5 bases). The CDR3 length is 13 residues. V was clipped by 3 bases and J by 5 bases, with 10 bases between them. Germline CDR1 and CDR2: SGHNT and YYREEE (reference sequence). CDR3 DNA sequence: TGTGCCAGCAGCTCCCCCGGGATAGATACGCAGTATTTT. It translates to CASSSPGIDTQYF.

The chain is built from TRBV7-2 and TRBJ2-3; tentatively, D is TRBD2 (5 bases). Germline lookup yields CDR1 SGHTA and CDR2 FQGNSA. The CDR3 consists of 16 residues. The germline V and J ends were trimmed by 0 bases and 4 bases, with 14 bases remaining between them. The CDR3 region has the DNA TGTGCCAGCAGCTTAGCCGTAGCGAGGGCCCCAGATACGCAGTATTTT. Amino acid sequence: CASSLAVARAPDTQYF. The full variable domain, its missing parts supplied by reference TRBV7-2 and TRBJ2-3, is GAGVSQSPSNKVTEKGKDVELRCDPISGHTALYWYRQSLGQGLEFLIYFQGNSAPDKSGLPSDRFSAERTGGSVSTLTIQRTQQEDSAVYLCASSLAVARAPDTQYFGPGTRLTVL.

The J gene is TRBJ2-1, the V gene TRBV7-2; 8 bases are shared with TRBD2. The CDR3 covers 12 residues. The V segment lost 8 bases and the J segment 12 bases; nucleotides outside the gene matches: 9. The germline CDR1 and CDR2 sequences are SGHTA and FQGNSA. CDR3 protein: CASVQAGGRQFF. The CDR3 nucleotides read TGTGCCAGCGTCCAGGCGGGGGGACGGCAGTTCTTC.

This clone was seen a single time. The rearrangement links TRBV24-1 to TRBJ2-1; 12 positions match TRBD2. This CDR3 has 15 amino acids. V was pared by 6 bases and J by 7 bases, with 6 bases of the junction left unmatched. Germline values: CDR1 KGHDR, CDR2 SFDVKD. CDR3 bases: TGTGCCACCAGTCCGACTAGCGGGAGTCGGAATGAGCAGTTCTTC. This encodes CATSPTSGSRNEQFF.

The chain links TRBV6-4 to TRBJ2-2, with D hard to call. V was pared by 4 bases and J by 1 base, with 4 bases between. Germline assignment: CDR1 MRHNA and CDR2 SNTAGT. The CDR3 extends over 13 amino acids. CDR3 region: CASSAGNTGELFF. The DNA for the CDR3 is TGTGCCAGCAGTGCAGGGAACACCGGGGAGCTGTTTTTT.

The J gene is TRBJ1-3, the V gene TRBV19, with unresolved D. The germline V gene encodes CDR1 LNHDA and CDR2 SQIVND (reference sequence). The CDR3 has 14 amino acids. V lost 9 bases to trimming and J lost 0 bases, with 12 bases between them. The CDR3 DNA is TGTGCCAGCTCCGGGATTCTCTCTGGAAACACCATATATTTT. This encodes CASSGILSGNTIYF. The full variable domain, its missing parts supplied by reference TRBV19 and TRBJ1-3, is DGGITQSPKYLFRKEGQNVTLSCEQNLNHDAMYWYRQDPGQGLRLIYYSQIVNDFQKGDIAEGYSVSREKKESFPLTVTSAQKNPTAFYLCASSGILSGNTIYFGEGSWLTVV.

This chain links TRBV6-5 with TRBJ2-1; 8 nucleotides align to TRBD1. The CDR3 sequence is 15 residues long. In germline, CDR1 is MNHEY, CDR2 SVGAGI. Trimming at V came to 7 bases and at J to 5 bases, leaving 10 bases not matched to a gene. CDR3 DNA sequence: TGTGCCAGCACCCAGACAGGGGATAGTAACAATGAGCAGTTCTTC. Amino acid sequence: CASTQTGDSNNEQFF.

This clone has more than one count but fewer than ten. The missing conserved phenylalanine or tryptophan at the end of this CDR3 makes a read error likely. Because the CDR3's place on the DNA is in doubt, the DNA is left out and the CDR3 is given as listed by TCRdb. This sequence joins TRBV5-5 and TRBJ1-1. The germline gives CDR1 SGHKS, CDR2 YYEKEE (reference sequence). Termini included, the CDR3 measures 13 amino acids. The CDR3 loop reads CASSVPLEDWTFS.

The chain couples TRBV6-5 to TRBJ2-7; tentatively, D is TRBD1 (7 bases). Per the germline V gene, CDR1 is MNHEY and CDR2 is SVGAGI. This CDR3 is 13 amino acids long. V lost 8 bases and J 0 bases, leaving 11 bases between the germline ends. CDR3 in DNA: TGTGCCAGCGCGGGACAGATCTCCTACGAGCAGTACTTC. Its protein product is CASAGQISYEQYF.

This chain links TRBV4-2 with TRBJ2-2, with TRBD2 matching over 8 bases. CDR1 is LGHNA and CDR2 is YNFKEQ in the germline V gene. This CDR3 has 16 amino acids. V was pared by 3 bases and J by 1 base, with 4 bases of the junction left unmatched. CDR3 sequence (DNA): TGTGCCAGCAGCCACGTAGCGGGGTTGAACACCGGGGAGCTGTTTTTT. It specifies CASSHVAGLNTGELFF.

This CDR3 reads CASSLHRGLSGNTIYF. The CDR3 nucleotides read TGTGCCAGCAGCCTCCACAGGGGCCTCTCTGGAAACACCATATATTTT. The rearrangement uses TRBV5-8 and TRBJ1-3; 7 bases are shared with TRBD1. The junction had 7 bases not matched to a gene; V was cut back by 4 bases and J by 0 bases. The germline V gene encodes CDR1 SGHTS and CDR2 YDEGEE. CDR3 size: 16 residues.

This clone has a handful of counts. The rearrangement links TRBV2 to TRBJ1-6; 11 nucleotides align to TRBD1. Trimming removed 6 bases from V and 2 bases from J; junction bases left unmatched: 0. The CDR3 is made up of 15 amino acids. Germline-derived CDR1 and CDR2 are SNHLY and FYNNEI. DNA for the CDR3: TGTGCCAGCAGGGGACAGGGGGCCTATAATTCACCCCTCCACTTT. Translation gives CASRGQGAYNSPLHF. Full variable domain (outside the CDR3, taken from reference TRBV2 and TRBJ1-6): EPEVTQTPSHQVTQMGQEVILRCVPISNHLYFYWYRQILGQKVEFLVSFYNNEISEKSEIFDDQFSVERPDGSNFTLKIRSTKLEDSAMYFCASRGQGAYNSPLHFGNGTRLTVT.

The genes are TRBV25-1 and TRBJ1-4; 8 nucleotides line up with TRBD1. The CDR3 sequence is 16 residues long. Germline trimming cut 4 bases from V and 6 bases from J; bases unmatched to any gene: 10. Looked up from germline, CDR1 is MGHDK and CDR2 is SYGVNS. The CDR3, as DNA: TGTGCCAGCAGTGCTTGGTCCGGGACAGGAGATGAAAAACTGTTTTTT. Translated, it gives CASSAWSGTGDEKLFF.

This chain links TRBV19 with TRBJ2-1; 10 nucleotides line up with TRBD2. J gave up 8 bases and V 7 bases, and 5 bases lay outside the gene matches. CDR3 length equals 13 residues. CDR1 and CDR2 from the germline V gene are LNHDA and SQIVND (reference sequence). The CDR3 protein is CASTPSGSDEQFF. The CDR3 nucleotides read TGTGCCAGTACTCCTAGCGGGAGTGATGAGCAGTTCTTC. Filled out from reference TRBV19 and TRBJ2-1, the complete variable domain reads DGGITQSPKYLFRKEGQNVTLSCEQNLNHDAMYWYRQDPGQGLRLIYYSQIVNDFQKGDIAEGYSVSREKKESFPLTVTSAQKNPTAFYLCASTPSGSDEQFFGPGTRLTVL.

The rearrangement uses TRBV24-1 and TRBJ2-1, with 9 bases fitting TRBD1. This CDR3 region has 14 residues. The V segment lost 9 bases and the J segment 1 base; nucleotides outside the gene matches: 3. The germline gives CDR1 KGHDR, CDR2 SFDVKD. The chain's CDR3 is CATGDRVSYNEQFF. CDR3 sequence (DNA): TGTGCCACCGGGGACAGGGTTTCCTACAATGAGCAGTTCTTC.

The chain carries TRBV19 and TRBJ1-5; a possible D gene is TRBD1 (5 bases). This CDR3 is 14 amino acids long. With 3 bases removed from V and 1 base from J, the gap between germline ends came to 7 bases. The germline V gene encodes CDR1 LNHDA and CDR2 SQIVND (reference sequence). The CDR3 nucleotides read TGTGCCAGTAGTATTGGGGGGAGCAATCAGCCCCAGCATTTT. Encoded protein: CASSIGGSNQPQHF.

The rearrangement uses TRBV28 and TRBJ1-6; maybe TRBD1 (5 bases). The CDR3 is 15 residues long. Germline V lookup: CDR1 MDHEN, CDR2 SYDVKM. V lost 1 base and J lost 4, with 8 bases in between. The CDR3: CASSLSRQYNSPLHF. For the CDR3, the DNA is TGTGCCAGCAGTTTATCGAGACAGTATAATTCACCCCTCCACTTT. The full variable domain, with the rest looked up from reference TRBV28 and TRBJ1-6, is DVKVTQSSRYLVKRTGEKVFLECVQDMDHENMFWYRQDPGLGLRLIYFSYDVKMKEKGDIPEGYSVSREKKERFSLILESASTNQTSMYLCASSLSRQYNSPLHFGNGTRLTVT.

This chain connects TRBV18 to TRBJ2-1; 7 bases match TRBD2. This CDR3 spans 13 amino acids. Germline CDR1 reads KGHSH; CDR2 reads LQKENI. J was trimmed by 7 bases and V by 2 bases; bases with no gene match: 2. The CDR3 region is CASSPIGGNEQFF. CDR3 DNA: TGTGCCAGCTCACCAATCGGGGGGAATGAGCAGTTCTTC.

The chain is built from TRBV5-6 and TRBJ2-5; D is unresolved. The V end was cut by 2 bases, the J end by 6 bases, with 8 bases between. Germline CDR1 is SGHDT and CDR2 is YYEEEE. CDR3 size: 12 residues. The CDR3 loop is CASSFGEKTQYF. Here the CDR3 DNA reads TGTGCCAGCAGCTTCGGTGAAAAGACCCAGTACTTC.

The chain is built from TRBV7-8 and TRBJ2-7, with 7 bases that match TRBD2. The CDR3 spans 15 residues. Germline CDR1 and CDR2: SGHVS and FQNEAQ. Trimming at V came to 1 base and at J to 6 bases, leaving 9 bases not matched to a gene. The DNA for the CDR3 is TGTGCCAGCAGCTTAGGGGCGGGAGCCTCAAGCGAGCAGTACGTC. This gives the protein CASSLGAGASSEQYV.

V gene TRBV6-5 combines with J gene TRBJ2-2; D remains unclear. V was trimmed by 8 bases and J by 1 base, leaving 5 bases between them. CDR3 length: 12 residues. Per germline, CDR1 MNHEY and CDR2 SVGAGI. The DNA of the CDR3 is TGTGCCAGCCACGGGAACACCGGGGAGCTGTTTTTT. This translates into CASHGNTGELFF.

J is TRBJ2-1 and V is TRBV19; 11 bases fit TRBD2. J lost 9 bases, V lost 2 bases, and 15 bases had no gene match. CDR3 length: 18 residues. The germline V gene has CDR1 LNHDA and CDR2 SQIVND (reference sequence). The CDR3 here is CASSITPSGRKTYSEQFF. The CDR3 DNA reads TGTGCCAGTAGTATAACCCCTAGCGGGAGGAAGACGTATAGTGAGCAGTTCTTC.

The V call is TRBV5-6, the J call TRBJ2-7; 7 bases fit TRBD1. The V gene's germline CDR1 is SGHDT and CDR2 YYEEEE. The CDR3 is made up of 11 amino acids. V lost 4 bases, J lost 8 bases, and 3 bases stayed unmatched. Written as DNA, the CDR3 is TGTGCCAGCAGCCTGGGACAGCAGCAGTACTTC. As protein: CASSLGQQQYF.

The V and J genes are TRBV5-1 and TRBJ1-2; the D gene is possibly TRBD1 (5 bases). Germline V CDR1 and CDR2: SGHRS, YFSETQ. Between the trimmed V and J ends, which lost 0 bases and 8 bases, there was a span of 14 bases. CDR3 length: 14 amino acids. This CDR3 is CASSLGQTIGGYTF. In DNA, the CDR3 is TGCGCCAGCAGCTTGGGACAGACCATCGGGGGCTACACCTTC.

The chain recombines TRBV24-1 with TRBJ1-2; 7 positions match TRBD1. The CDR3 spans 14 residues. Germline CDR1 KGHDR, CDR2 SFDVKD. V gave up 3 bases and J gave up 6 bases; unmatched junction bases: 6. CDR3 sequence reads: CATSDPTGFHGYTF. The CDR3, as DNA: TGTGCCACCAGTGATCCGACAGGGTTCCATGGCTACACCTTC.

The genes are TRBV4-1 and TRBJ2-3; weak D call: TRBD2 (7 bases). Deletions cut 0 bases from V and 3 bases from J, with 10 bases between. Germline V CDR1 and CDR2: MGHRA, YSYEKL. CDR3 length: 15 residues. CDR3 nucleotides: TGCGCCAGCAGCCAAGATAGGGGGGGAACAGATACGCAGTATTTT. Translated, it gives CASSQDRGGTDTQYF.

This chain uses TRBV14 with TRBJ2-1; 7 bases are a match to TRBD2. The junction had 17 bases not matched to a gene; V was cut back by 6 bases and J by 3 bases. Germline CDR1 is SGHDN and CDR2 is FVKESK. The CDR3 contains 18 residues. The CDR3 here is CASRKGGAGASYYNEQFF. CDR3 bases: TGTGCCAGCAGGAAAGGTGGGGCGGGAGCGTCCTACTACAATGAGCAGTTCTTC.

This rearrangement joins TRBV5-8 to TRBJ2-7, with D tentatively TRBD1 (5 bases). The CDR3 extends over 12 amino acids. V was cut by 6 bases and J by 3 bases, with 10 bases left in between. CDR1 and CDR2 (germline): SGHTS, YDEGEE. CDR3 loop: CASTQTDYEQYF. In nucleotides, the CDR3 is TGTGCCAGCACTCAGACAGACTACGAGCAGTACTTC.